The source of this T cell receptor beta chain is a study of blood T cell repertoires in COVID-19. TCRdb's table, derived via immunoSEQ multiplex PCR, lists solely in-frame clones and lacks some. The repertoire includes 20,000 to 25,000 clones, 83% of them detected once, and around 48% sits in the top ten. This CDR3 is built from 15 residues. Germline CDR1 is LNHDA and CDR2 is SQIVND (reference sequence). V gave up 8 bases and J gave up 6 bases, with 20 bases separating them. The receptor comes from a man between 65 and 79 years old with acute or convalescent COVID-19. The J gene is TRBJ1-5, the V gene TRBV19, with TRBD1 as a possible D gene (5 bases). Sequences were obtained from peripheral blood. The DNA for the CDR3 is TGTGCCAGTGTCCCCCCGGGACTCCCGAGTCAGCCCCAGCATTTT. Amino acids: CASVPPGLPSQPQHF. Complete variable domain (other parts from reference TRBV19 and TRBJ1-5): DGGITQSPKYLFRKEGQNVTLSCEQNLNHDAMYWYRQDPGQGLRLIYYSQIVNDFQKGDIAEGYSVSREKKESFPLTVTSAQKNPTAFYLCASVPPGLPSQPQHFGDGTRLSIL.